These 30 T cell receptor beta chains came from one sample sequenced in a study of CD8+CD57+ T cells in acquired aplastic anemia. TCR beta VDJ and CDR3 profiling used genomic DNA as template. Via MiXCR, TCRdb re-called the reads, giving one row per CDR3 protein. Among about 180,000 distinct CDR3 sequences listed, less than 60% were seen once. Sequenced patients had shown CD8+CD57+ cell expansion by flow cytometry. Source material: sorted CD4+, CD8+, or CD8+CD57+ T cells (not recorded which) from PBMCs. Receptor source: a human donor with aplastic anemia.

This clonotype was counted a few times. V usage is TRBV6-1 and J usage is TRBJ1-5; 11 nucleotides line up with TRBD1. The germline CDR1 and CDR2 sequences are MNHNS and SASEGT. V dropped 6 bases and J dropped 2; count of bases not matched to a gene: 12. CDR3 size: 18 residues. CDR3 in amino acids: CASSFLGQGAEGNQPQHF. The CDR3 DNA reads as TGTGCCAGCAGCTTTCTTGGACAGGGGGCGGAGGGCAATCAGCCCCAGCATTTT.

This clonotype was picked up many times. The CDR3: CASSFLDDRQETQYF. CDR3 in DNA: TGCGCCAGCAGCTTTCTCGATGACAGACAAGAGACCCAGTACTTC. The chain is built from TRBV5-1 and TRBJ2-5; weak D call: TRBD1 (5 bases). Between the trimmed V and J ends, which lost 2 bases and 2 bases, there was a span of 13 bases. This CDR3 contains 15 residues. CDR1 is SGHRS and CDR2 is YFSETQ in the germline V gene.

Worth noting for this clonotype: This sequence may be a read error, since a much larger clone differs from it by one base. The chain links TRBV11-2 to TRBJ1-1, with D possibly matching TRBD1 (6 bases). The CDR3 has 16 amino acids. V was clipped by 1 base and J by 3 bases, with 15 bases between them. Germline values: CDR1 SGHAT, CDR2 FQNNGV. The CDR3 coding sequence is TGTGCCAGCAGCTTAGTATTCGGGGGGGCATACACTGAAGCTTTCTTT. Residues: CASSLVFGGAYTEAFF. Using reference TRBV11-2 and TRBJ1-1 for the parts outside the CDR3, the full variable domain is EAGVAQSPRYKIIEKRQSVAFWCNPISGHATLYWYQQILGQGPKLLIQFQNNGVVDDSQLPKDRFSAERLKGVDSTLKIQPAKLEDSAVYLCASSLVFGGAYTEAFFGQGTRLTVV.

This clonotype appeared many times. The rearrangement uses TRBV5-1 and TRBJ2-1, with a possible D match to TRBD1 (5 bases). The CDR3 runs to 15 residues. V dropped 0 bases and J dropped 0 bases, with 7 bases sitting between them. The germline CDR1 and CDR2 sequences are SGHRS and YFSETQ. Here the CDR3 DNA reads TGCGCCAGCAGCTTGGTAGGGGACTCCTACAATGAGCAGTTCTTC. It encodes CASSLVGDSYNEQFF.

The CDR3, as DNA: TGTGCCAGCAGTGACTCGCAGTCCGGGGAGCTGTTTTTT. Translating gives CASSDSQSGELFF. V gene TRBV6-4 combines with J gene TRBJ2-2, with D uncertain. There are 13 residues in the CDR3. Germline V gene lookup returns CDR1 MRHNA and CDR2 SNTAGT. V lost 0 bases and J lost 6, with 5 bases in between.

The chain recombines TRBV25-1 with TRBJ2-7; D is perhaps TRBD2 (6 bases). Germline V gene lookup returns CDR1 MGHDK and CDR2 SYGVNS. The CDR3 loop spans 16 amino acids. Trimming shortened V by 5 bases and J by 3 bases, and 20 bases separated the two germline ends. CDR3 in DNA: TGTGCCAGCAGTTTATCGAGGGCAGGGAGGTTCTACGAGCAGTACTTC. Translating it yields CASSLSRAGRFYEQYF.

This clonotype has just one count. A much larger clone differs from this one at a single base, so this may be a read error. This sequence joins TRBV27 and TRBJ1-6; D is ambiguous. The CDR3 totals 12 residues. Germline CDR1 MNHEY, CDR2 SMNVEV (reference sequence). Here the CDR3 DNA reads TGTGCCAGCAGTTTTCCAAATTCACCCCCCCACTTT. It codes for CASSFPNSPPHF.

The chain is built from TRBV20-1 and TRBJ2-7; 16 bases are shared with TRBD2. V lost 3 bases to trimming and J lost 4 bases; unmatched junction nucleotides: 12. The CDR3 sequence is 18 residues long. The germline gives CDR1 DFQATT, CDR2 SNEGSKA (reference sequence). CDR3 DNA sequence: TGCAGTGCTAGTAGGGGGCGCGGGACTAGCGGGAGGGCTTACGAGCAGTACTTC. Its translation: CSASRGRGTSGRAYEQYF.

This chain connects TRBV19 to TRBJ2-1; TRBD2 agrees at 10 bases. Germline V CDR1 and CDR2: LNHDA, SQIVND (reference sequence). This CDR3 contains 16 residues. The J segment lost 10 bases and the V segment lost 5 bases, leaving 14 bases of the junction unmatched. The CDR3 nucleotides are TGTGCCAGTAGTCTCTGGGTAGCGGGGGGTTTAAGGGAGCAGTTCTTC. Translation gives CASSLWVAGGLREQFF.

The V gene is TRBV29-1, the J gene TRBJ1-1; D remains ambiguous. V dropped 4 bases and J dropped 1 base, with 7 bases sitting between them. The CDR3 sequence is 12 residues long. CDR1 and CDR2 from the germline V gene are SQVTM and ANQGSEA. CDR3: CSVGRANTEAFF. Here the CDR3 DNA reads TGCAGCGTTGGACGGGCGAACACTGAAGCTTTCTTT.

This sequence joins TRBV5-8 and TRBJ2-7, with D uncertain. The CDR3 runs to 15 residues. Germline V gene data show CDR1 as SGHTS and CDR2 as YDEGEE. Deletions cut 6 bases from V and 1 base from J, with 17 bases between. CDR3 protein: CASIHGGSISYEQYF. In DNA, the CDR3 is TGTGCCAGCATACATGGCGGTTCGATATCCTACGAGCAGTACTTC.

The CDR3 region has the DNA TGCAGCGTTCTTAGCGGGAGGGCGTCCTACAATGAGCAGTTCTTC. Protein product: CSVLSGRASYNEQFF. V and J are TRBV29-1 and TRBJ2-1; the match to TRBD2 covers 11 bases. The CDR3 length is 15 residues. J lost 1 base, V lost 5 bases, and 4 bases had no gene match. Germline lookup yields CDR1 SQVTM and CDR2 ANQGSEA.

This clonotype was counted at least ten times. V usage is TRBV29-1 and J usage is TRBJ2-5; TRBD1 might be the D (6 bases). The germline V gene has CDR1 SQVTM and CDR2 ANQGSEA. This CDR3 contains 13 residues. V shed 6 bases and J shed 1 base, with 12 bases lying between them. The CDR3 here is CSVCTDSQETQYF. The CDR3 DNA reads as TGCAGCGTGTGTACGGACAGCCAAGAGACCCAGTACTTC.

The chain has TRBV6-1 and TRBJ2-7; D call uncertain. CDR1 is MNHNS, CDR2 SASEGT, per germline. Between the trimmed V and J ends, which lost 2 bases and 6 bases, there was a span of 14 bases. The CDR3 is 14 residues long. CDR3 sequence (DNA): TGTGCCAGCAGTGAAAGCCTGGAGAGGAGCGAGCAGTACTTC. This encodes CASSESLERSEQYF.

This clonotype was detected many times. This CDR3 reads CSARPRVHEQFF. The CDR3 coding sequence is TGCAGTGCTAGACCCCGGGTGCATGAGCAGTTCTTC. This chain joins TRBV20-1 and TRBJ2-1; D is unclear. Germline V gene data show CDR1 as DFQATT and CDR2 as SNEGSKA (reference sequence). The CDR3 is 12 residues long. V lost 2 bases to trimming and J lost 8 bases, with 10 bases between them.

This clonotype has at least ten counts. The rearrangement joins TRBV5-4 to TRBJ2-3, with 12 bases identical to TRBD2. The CDR3 totals 16 residues. V dropped 4 bases and J dropped 1; count of bases not matched to a gene: 4. Germline V gene data show CDR1 as SGHNT and CDR2 as YYREEE (reference sequence). CDR3 protein: CASSRRLAGGTDTQYF. Written as DNA, the CDR3 is TGTGCCAGCAGCCGACGACTAGCGGGGGGCACAGATACGCAGTATTTT.

The chain's CDR3 is CASSLWDKRDEQYF. The CDR3 DNA follows: TGTGCCAGCAGCTTATGGGACAAAAGAGACGAGCAGTACTTC. This chain connects TRBV7-2 to TRBJ2-7; weak D call: TRBD1 (6 bases). Deletions cut 2 bases from V and 5 bases from J, with 13 bases between. The CDR3 is 14 amino acids. Germline V gene sequence: CDR1 SGHTA, CDR2 FQGNSA. Full variable domain (remainder filled in from reference TRBV7-2 and TRBJ2-7): GAGVSQSPSNKVTEKGKDVELRCDPISGHTALYWYRQSLGQGLEFLIYFQGNSAPDKSGLPSDRFSAERTGGSVSTLTIQRTQQEDSAVYLCASSLWDKRDEQYFGPGTRLTVT.

The V gene is TRBV15, the J gene TRBJ2-7; D is perhaps TRBD1 or TRBD2 (6 bases each). From germline, CDR1 is LNHNV and CDR2 YYDKDF (reference sequence). This CDR3 region has 12 residues. Trimming took 7 bases from V and 5 from J, leaving 12 bases between them. CDR3 nucleotide sequence: TGTGCCACCAAAGGGGGGCTAGACGAGCAGTACTTC. Its protein product is CATKGGLDEQYF.

This chain uses TRBV6-2 or TRBV6-3 with TRBJ2-7; unclear D gene. Germline V gives CDR1 MNHEY, CDR2 SVGEGT. The CDR3 extends over 11 amino acids. The V and J ends lost 8 bases and 3 bases respectively, with 8 bases between them. The CDR3 nucleotides read TGTGCCAGCCGGGTGAGCTACGAGCAGTACTTC. Encoded protein: CASRVSYEQYF.

This clonotype was counted between two and nine times. A junction end diverges from the germline sequence, so it may reflect a read error. V gene TRBV10-3 combines with J gene TRBJ1-4, with TRBD1 identical over 7 bases. The CDR3 runs 16 residues. The germline gives CDR1 ENHRY, CDR2 SYGVKD. The CDR3 reads CASSYYQGATNEKLFF. CDR3 in DNA: TGTGCCAGCAGTTACTACCAGGGGGCAACTAATGAAAAACTGTTTTTT.

Notes on this clonotype: This CDR3 is missing its conserved last phenylalanine or tryptophan, likely due to a read error. The rearrangement uses TRBV3-1 and TRBJ1-6; 8 positions agree with TRBD1. This CDR3 region has 15 residues. The germline CDR1 and CDR2 sequences are LGHDT and YNNKEL (reference sequence). J gave up 9 bases and V 1 base, and 5 bases lay outside the gene matches. In DNA, the CDR3 is TGTGCCAGCAGCCAAGCCGGGACAGGCTCTTCACCCCTCCACCTT. The encoded protein is CASSQAGTGSSPLHL.

Ten or more counts support this clonotype. The chain joins TRBV6-2 or TRBV6-3 to TRBJ2-3; possibly TRBD2 for D (6 bases). The germline V and J ends were trimmed by 1 base and 6 bases, with 11 bases remaining between them. This CDR3 is built from 14 residues. The germline V gene has CDR1 MNHEY and CDR2 SVGEGT. The CDR3 nucleotides read TGTGCCAGCAGTTACTGGGACTTGGAGGATACGCAGTATTTT. The encoded protein is CASSYWDLEDTQYF.

This clonotype was counted a single time. J is TRBJ2-5 and V is TRBV20-1; 7 nucleotides line up with TRBD1. Per the germline V gene, CDR1 is DFQATT and CDR2 is SNEGSKA (reference sequence). The CDR3 sequence is 14 residues long. The V segment lost 3 bases and the J segment 5 bases; nucleotides outside the gene matches: 9. CDR3 in amino acids: CSASATGAIETQYF. The CDR3 coding sequence is TGCAGTGCTAGTGCCACAGGGGCTATCGAGACCCAGTACTTC.

The rearrangement joins TRBV19 to TRBJ1-2, with D possibly being TRBD1 (5 bases). The germline CDR1 and CDR2 sequences are LNHDA and SQIVND (reference sequence). V gave up 1 base and J gave up 6 bases, with 6 bases separating them. The length of the CDR3 is 12 residues. In DNA form, the CDR3 reads TGTGCCAGTAGTATAGCCAGGGATGGCTACACCTTC. Its protein is CASSIARDGYTF.

This clonotype came up many times. This chain joins TRBV9 and TRBJ2-7; D may match TRBD1 or TRBD2 (5 bases each). Germline CDR1 SGDLS, CDR2 YYNGEE. The V end lost 2 bases, the J end lost 7 bases, and 16 bases lay between the germline ends. CDR3 length equals 14 residues. CDR3 sequence (DNA): TGTGCCAGCAGCGTCCTGGACACAGAGGGGGAGCAGTACTTC. It specifies CASSVLDTEGEQYF.

This sequence joins TRBV7-9 and TRBJ2-6; D is uncertain. The germline gives CDR1 SEHNR, CDR2 FQNEAQ (reference sequence). The V gene lost 5 bases and the J gene lost 2 bases, with 7 bases spanning the gap. The CDR3 consists of 14 residues. The CDR3 protein is CASSPVTGANVLTF. As DNA, the CDR3 is TGTGCCAGCAGCCCTGTTACTGGGGCCAACGTCCTGACTTTC.

There are many counts of this clonotype. The CDR3 DNA is TGCGCCAGCAGCTTGGGACATCAGGGGCGCGATGAGCAGTTCTTC. It encodes CASSLGHQGRDEQFF. The chain uses TRBV5-1 and TRBJ2-1, with D possibly being TRBD1 (6 bases). Looked up from germline, CDR1 is SGHRS and CDR2 is YFSETQ. The CDR3 totals 15 residues. With 0 bases removed from V and 8 bases from J, the gap between germline ends came to 15 bases.

This clonotype was found a few times. The genes are TRBV7-2 and TRBJ2-3; no reliable D call. V shed 5 bases and J shed 7 bases, with 10 bases lying between them. CDR1 SGHTA and CDR2 FQGNSA come from the germline V gene. This CDR3 has 12 residues. The DNA of the CDR3 is TGTGCCAGCAGCCCTCTTGTGAATACGCAGTATTTT. Amino acids: CASSPLVNTQYF.

In its sample, this clonotype was seen many times. The chain combines TRBV5-1 with TRBJ2-5, with D unclear. The CDR3 runs 12 residues. Trimming took off 5 bases at V and 1 base at J, with 6 bases between the two ends. Germline V gives CDR1 SGHRS, CDR2 YFSETQ. CDR3 amino acids: CASSRPQETQYF. The CDR3 DNA is TGCGCCAGCAGTCGTCCCCAAGAGACCCAGTACTTC.

Points on this clonotype: An end of the junction differs from the germline gene, which may be a read error. The chain is built from TRBV7-7 and TRBJ1-1; D gene unclear. The germline CDR1 and CDR2 sequences are SSHAT and FNYEAQ (reference sequence). The CDR3 runs to 13 residues. The CDR3 sequence: CASSLGKGTEAFF. CDR3 nucleotide sequence: TGTGCTAGCAGCTTAGGGAAAGGGACTGAAGCTTTCTTT.